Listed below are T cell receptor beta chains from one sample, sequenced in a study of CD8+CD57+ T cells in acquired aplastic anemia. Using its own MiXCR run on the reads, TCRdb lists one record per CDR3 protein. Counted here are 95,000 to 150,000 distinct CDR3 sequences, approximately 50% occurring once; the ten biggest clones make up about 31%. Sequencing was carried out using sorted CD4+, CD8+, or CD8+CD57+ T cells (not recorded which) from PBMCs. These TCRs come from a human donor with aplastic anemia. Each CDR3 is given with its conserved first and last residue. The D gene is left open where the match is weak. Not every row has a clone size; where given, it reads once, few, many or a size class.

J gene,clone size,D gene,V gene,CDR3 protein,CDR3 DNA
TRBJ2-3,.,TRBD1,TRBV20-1,CSATVTGDPTDTQYF,TGCAGTGCCACCGTTACAGGGGATCCCACAGATACGCAGTATTTT
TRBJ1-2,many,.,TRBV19,CATKLGGGAGNGYTF,TGTGCCACCAAGCTAGGAGGAGGGGCCGGGAATGGCTACACCTTC
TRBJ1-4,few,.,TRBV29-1,CSAISDFNEKLFF,TGCAGCGCCATTTCAGATTTTAATGAAAAACTGTTTTTT
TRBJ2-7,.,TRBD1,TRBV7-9,CASSSGDRVYEQYF,TGTGCCAGCAGCTCAGGGGACAGGGTCTACGAGCAGTACTTC
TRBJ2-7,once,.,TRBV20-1,CSAWKQGPGEQYF,TGCAGTGCTTGGAAGCAGGGACCCGGGGAGCAGTACTTC
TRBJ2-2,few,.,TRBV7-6,CASSLAAGGPTGELFF,TGTGCCAGCAGCTTAGCTGCAGGGGGGCCCACCGGGGAGCTGTTTTTT
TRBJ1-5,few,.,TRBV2,CASSVGGRQPQHF,TGTGCCAGCAGTGTGGGGGGCAGGCAGCCCCAGCATTTT
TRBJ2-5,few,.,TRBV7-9,CASSLVSEETQYF,TGTGCCAGCAGCTTGGTTTCGGAAGAGACCCAGTACTTC
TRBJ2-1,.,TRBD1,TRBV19,CASRTGQLNEQFF,TGTGCCAGTAGGACAGGGCAACTGAATGAGCAGTTCTTC
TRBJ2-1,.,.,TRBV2,CASSEPKHGEQFF,TGTGCCAGCAGTGAACCGAAACACGGCGAGCAGTTCTTC
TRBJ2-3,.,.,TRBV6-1,CASRTYADTQYF,TGTGCCAGCAGGACTTATGCAGATACGCAGTATTTT
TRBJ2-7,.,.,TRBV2,CASRRGSYEQYF,TGTGCCAGCAGACGCGGCTCCTACGAGCAGTACTTC
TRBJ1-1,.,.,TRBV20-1,CSARQGPTEAFF,TGCAGTGCTAGACAGGGCCCCACTGAAGCTTTCTTT
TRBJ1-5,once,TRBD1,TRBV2,CASSDRTGGQPQHF,TGTGCCAGCAGTGATAGGACAGGGGGTCAGCCCCAGCATTTT
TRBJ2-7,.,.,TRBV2,CASRRQSEQYF,TGTGCCAGCAGGAGGCAGAGCGAGCAGTACTTC
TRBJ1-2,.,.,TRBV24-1,CATSDLNTLEAGYTF,TGTGCCACCAGTGATTTGAACACCCTAGAGGCTGGCTACACCTTC
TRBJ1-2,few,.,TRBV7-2,CASSLKGYGYTF,TGTGCCAGCAGCTTAAAGGGCTATGGCTACACCTTC
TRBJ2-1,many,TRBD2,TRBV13,CASSTGGYNEQFF,TGTGCCAGCAGCACCGGGGGGTACAATGAGCAGTTCTTC
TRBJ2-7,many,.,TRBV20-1,CSARGDRRYEQYF,TGCAGTGCGCGAGGGGACCGTCGCTACGAGCAGTACTTC
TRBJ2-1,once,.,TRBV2,CASTRDKPTNEQFF,TGTGCCAGCACCCGGGATAAACCGACCAATGAGCAGTTCTTC
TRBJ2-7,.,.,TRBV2,CASSEGVVRGYEQYF,TGTGCCAGCAGTGAAGGGGTGGTCAGGGGCTACGAGCAGTACTTC
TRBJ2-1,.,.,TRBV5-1,CASSRRGEQFF,TGCGCCAGCAGCCGACGTGGTGAGCAGTTCTTC
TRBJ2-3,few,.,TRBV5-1,CASRVGSVRTDTQYF,TGCGCCAGCAGAGTAGGCAGCGTCCGCACAGATACGCAGTATTTT
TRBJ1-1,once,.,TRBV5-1,CASSSSNTEAFF,TGCGCCAGCAGCTCGTCAAACACTGAAGCTTTCTTT
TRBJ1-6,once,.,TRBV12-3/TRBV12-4,CASSLRQGGSPLHF,TGTGCCAGCAGTCTTCGGCAGGGAGGTTCACCCCTCCACTTT
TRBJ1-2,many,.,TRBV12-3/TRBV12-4,CASRTPGTSYGYTF,TGTGCCAGCAGGACCCCCGGGACCTCCTATGGCTACACCTTC
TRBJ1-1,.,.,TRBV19,CASKVGTTSEAFF,TGTGCCAGTAAAGTGGGGACGACCTCTGAAGCTTTCTTT
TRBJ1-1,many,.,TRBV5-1,CASSLYEGRNTEAFF,TGCGCCAGCAGCTTATACGAGGGGCGGAACACTGAAGCTTTCTTT
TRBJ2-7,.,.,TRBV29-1,CSALLDRRLKQYF,TGCAGCGCACTTCTTGACAGGAGGCTCAAGCAGTACTTC
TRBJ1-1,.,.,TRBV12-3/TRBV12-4,CASSLASTGPTEAFF,TGTGCCAGCAGTTTAGCCTCAACAGGGCCCACTGAAGCTTTCTTT
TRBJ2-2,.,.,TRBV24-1,CATSAVNTGELFF,TGTGCCACCAGTGCCGTCAACACCGGGGAGCTGTTTTTT
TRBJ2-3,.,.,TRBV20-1,CSARLWQGTDTQYF,TGCAGTGCTAGACTTTGGCAGGGGACAGATACGCAGTATTTT
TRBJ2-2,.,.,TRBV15,CATSDWGGANTGELFF,TGTGCCACCAGCGATTGGGGGGGCGCGAACACCGGGGAGCTGTTTTTT
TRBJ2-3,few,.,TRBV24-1,CAIGTHTTDTQYF,TGTGCCATCGGGACACACACCACAGATACGCAGTATTTT
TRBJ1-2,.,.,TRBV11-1,CASSLAGVNYGYTF,TGTGCCAGCAGCTTAGCTGGTGTTAACTATGGCTACACCTTC
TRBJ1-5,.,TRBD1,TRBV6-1,CASSEAPGTVVGNQPQHF,TGTGCCAGCAGTGAAGCCCCCGGGACAGTAGTGGGCAATCAGCCCCAGCATTTT
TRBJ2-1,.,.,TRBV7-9,CASSYSTSTEQFF,TGTGCCAGCAGTTACTCGACTTCGACAGAGCAGTTCTTC
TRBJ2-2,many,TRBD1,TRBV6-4,CASSPQGAWDTGELFF,TGTGCCAGCAGTCCACAGGGGGCTTGGGACACCGGGGAGCTGTTTTTT
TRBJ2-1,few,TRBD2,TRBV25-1,CASSEWEGAGYNEQFF,TGTGCCAGCAGCGAATGGGAGGGAGCTGGATACAATGAGCAGTTCTTC
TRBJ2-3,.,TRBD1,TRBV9,CASSVGTGNTDTQYF,TGTGCCAGCAGCGTCGGGACAGGGAACACAGATACGCAGTATTTT
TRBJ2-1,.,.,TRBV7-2,CASSPDGNEQFF,TGTGCCAGCAGCCCCGACGGGAATGAGCAGTTCTTC
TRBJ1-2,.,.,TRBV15,CATSREIGGGGYTF,TGTGCCACCAGCAGAGAAATAGGAGGGGGTGGCTACACCTTC
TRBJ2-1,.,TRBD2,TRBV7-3,CASSSSSGPTYNEQFF,TGTGCCAGCAGCTCGTCTAGCGGTCCGACCTACAATGAGCAGTTCTTC
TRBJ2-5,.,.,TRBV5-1,CASSLRGTQYF,TGCGCCAGCAGCTTGCGTGGGACCCAGTACTTC
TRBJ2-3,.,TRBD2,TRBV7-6,CASSLGPGLAGADTQYF,TGTGCCAGCAGCTTAGGCCCGGGACTAGCGGGAGCAGATACGCAGTATTTT
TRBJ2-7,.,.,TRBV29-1,CSVVLSSYEQYF,TGCAGCGTTGTTCTCAGCTCCTACGAGCAGTACTTC